Listed below are T cell receptor beta chains from one sample, sequenced in a study of T cell responses to AZD1222 COVID-19 vaccine. Here immunoSEQ multiplex PCR was the method, and the copy in TCRdb shows in-frame clones only, minus some. This sample carries around 140,000 clones, more than 85% of them seen once, and the ten largest clones take 0.91%. Material: peripheral blood, obtained on day 0 of MenACWY control vaccination. The receptors here all came from an adult in good health. Both conserved end residues are part of each CDR3. Each record gives: clone size, V gene, D gene, J gene, CDR3 DNA, CDR3 protein. A D gene is named only where the DNA matches it firmly. Clone size is shown for a subset of rows, as once, few, many or a class of expanded clone.

NA	TRBV29-1	TRBD2	TRBJ2-3	TGCAGCGTTGAAGGGTTAGCGGGAGTAGGTAGCACAGATACGCAGTATTTT	CSVEGLAGVGSTDTQYF
once	TRBV28	NA	TRBJ1-2	TGTGCCAGCAGTTTATTCAACTATGGCTACACCTTC	CASSLFNYGYTF
NA	TRBV7-2	NA	TRBJ2-2	TGTGCCAGCAGAGCGCCCACCCCACTGAACACCGGGGAGCTGTTTTTT	CASRAPTPLNTGELFF
NA	TRBV10-3	TRBD1	TRBJ1-3	TGTGCCATCAGTGAAGCCGGGACAGGGAAGAACACCATATATTTT	CAISEAGTGKNTIYF
NA	TRBV4-1	TRBD1	TRBJ1-1	TGCGCCAGCAGCACGACGGGACAGATGAACACTGAAGCTTTCTTT	CASSTTGQMNTEAFF
NA	TRBV10-3	NA	TRBJ2-7	TGTGCCATCAGTGGGACCCTGAGCTCCTACGAGCAGTACTTC	CAISGTLSSYEQYF
NA	TRBV3-1/TRBV3-2	NA	TRBJ1-1	TGTGCCAGCAGCCAAGTTCGGGGGGTAACTGAAGCTTTCTTT	CASSQVRGVTEAFF
NA	TRBV29-1	TRBD1	TRBJ1-2	TGCAGCGTTGTTCAGGGGGCGGGCTATGGCTACACCTTC	CSVVQGAGYGYTF
NA	TRBV7-8	TRBD1	TRBJ2-1	TGTGCCAGCAGCTCCACTGCGGGACAGGGCTACAATGAGCAGTTCTTC	CASSSTAGQGYNEQFF
NA	TRBV29-1	NA	TRBJ1-1	TGCAGCGTTGAAGATCAACCAGGTGGGAGCACTGAAGCTTTCTTT	CSVEDQPGGSTEAFF
NA	TRBV5-4	TRBD2	TRBJ2-7	TGTGCCAGCAGCTTAGCGGGAGCCCACGAGCAGTACTTC	CASSLAGAHEQYF
NA	TRBV19	TRBD1	TRBJ1-4	TGTGCCAGTAGTCCTCGGCAGGGGGCTGATGAAAAACTGTTTTTT	CASSPRQGADEKLFF
once	TRBV7-3	NA	TRBJ1-1	TGTGCCAGCAGCTTAGTTGGGGGCTACACTGAAGCTTTCTTT	CASSLVGGYTEAFF
once	TRBV1	NA	TRBJ1-2	NA	CTSSQVWGEGTDYGYTF
NA	TRBV12-5	NA	TRBJ2-7	TGTGCTAGTGGTTTCGCCCTACACTACGAGCAGTACTTC	CASGFALHYEQYF
NA	TRBV4-1	NA	TRBJ2-3	TGCGCCAGCAGCCAACCCACGGCGGGGCGGGATAAAGATACGCAGTATTTT	CASSQPTAGRDKDTQYF
NA	TRBV9	NA	TRBJ1-1	TGTGCCAGCAGCGTACATCCCGACTCCCCCTACGCTGAAGCTTTCTTT	CASSVHPDSPYAEAFF
NA	TRBV7-2	NA	TRBJ2-7	TGTGCCAGCAGCTTAATCGTCTCCTACGAGCAGTACTTC	CASSLIVSYEQYF
NA	TRBV5-1	TRBD1	TRBJ1-1	TGCGCCAGCAGATCCGGGACAGGGGTTACTGAAGCTTTCTTT	CASRSGTGVTEAFF
NA	TRBV4-2	NA	TRBJ1-3	TGTGCCAGCAGCCAAAATGAGAGGAGCCCTGGAAACACCATATATTTT	CASSQNERSPGNTIYF
once	TRBV7-2	NA	TRBJ2-7	TGTGCCAGCAGCCGCTTCAACTACGAGCAGTACTTC	CASSRFNYEQYF
NA	TRBV5-6	TRBD2	TRBJ2-7	TGTGCCAGCAGCTTGGAAGCGGGGAGCTACGAGCAGTACTTC	CASSLEAGSYEQYF
NA	TRBV9	TRBD2	TRBJ2-1	TGTGCCAGCAGCGTTTCTAGCGGGGCTTACAATGAGCAGTTCTTC	CASSVSSGAYNEQFF
NA	TRBV28	NA	TRBJ1-2	TGTGCCAGCACCCCGGGAGGGGAGGTTGGCTACACCTTC	CASTPGGEVGYTF
NA	TRBV20-1	NA	TRBJ2-1	TGCAGTGCTAGGTACAATGAGCAGTTCTTC	CSARYNEQFF
NA	TRBV15	NA	TRBJ1-1	TGTGCCACCAGCAGAGATGCGGGGGCGGGCACTGAAGCTTTCTTT	CATSRDAGAGTEAFF
NA	TRBV11-3	TRBD2	TRBJ2-1	TGTGCCAGCAGCCACCGTAGAAGCGGGGGTTACAATGAGCAGTTCTTC	CASSHRRSGGYNEQFF
NA	TRBV11-2	NA	TRBJ1-5	TGTGCCAGCAGCTTAGAAGCATATAGCAATCAGCCCCAGCATTTT	CASSLEAYSNQPQHF
once	TRBV5-4	NA	TRBJ2-7	TGTGCCAGCAGGGAGGACAGCGCAATTTCCTACGAGCAGTACTTC	CASREDSAISYEQYF
NA	TRBV3-1/TRBV3-2	TRBD1	TRBJ1-1	TGTGCCAGCAGCTCGGACAGGGTCACTGAAGCTTTCTTT	CASSSDRVTEAFF
NA	TRBV5-5	NA	TRBJ2-3	TGTGCCAGCAGCTTGTACGGGGGAGGTGATACGCAGTATTTT	CASSLYGGGDTQYF
NA	TRBV12-3/TRBV12-4	TRBD1	TRBJ1-1	TGTGCCACCGGACAGGGCCTGAACACTGAAGCTTTCTTT	CATGQGLNTEAFF
NA	TRBV3-1/TRBV3-2	NA	TRBJ1-1	TGTGCCAGCAGCCGCCCTTCGGCCGGCACTGAAGCTTTCTTT	CASSRPSAGTEAFF
few	TRBV11-1	TRBD1	TRBJ1-1	TGTGCCAGCAGCTTTCACGGGACAGTTGAAGCTTTCTTT	CASSFHGTVEAFF
once	TRBV6-6	NA	TRBJ2-2	TGTGCCAGCCGGTGGAGGGGGGACGTCGGGTCCGGGGAGCTGTTTTTT	CASRWRGDVGSGELFF
NA	TRBV25-1	NA	TRBJ1-2	TGTGCCAGCAGTTTTATGGGGGGCGGAGGAGTAAAGGATGGCTACACCTTC	CASSFMGGGGVKDGYTF
NA	TRBV7-9	NA	TRBJ1-1	TGTGCCAGCAGCTTAGTAGGGGACACTGAAGCTTTCTTT	CASSLVGDTEAFF
NA	TRBV4-1	TRBD1	TRBJ1-2	TGCGCCAGCAGCCAAGATCCCAGGGGGTATGGCTACACCTTC	CASSQDPRGYGYTF
NA	TRBV5-1	TRBD2	TRBJ2-1	TGCGCCAGCAGCTTGCGTCTAGCGGGGGGCCAGGGTGAGCAGTTCTTC	CASSLRLAGGQGEQFF